This T cell receptor beta chain was recorded in a study of shared clonotypes between healthy human individuals. Study overall: In total, the donors were a couple of women and a few men aged 18 to 49. Study-level results: Larger estimated richness was generally seen in naive subsets than in memory subsets. Sequencing depth was expected to influence donor clonotype sharing.

V dropped 1 base and J dropped 7; count of bases not matched to a gene: 18. CDR3 length: 18 residues. The V gene's germline CDR1 is MNHEY and CDR2 SMNVEV (reference sequence). Data came from immunoSEQ multiplex PCR; TCRdb stores just in-frame clones and leaves some out. The sample has around 2.1 million clones, 90% to 95% seen once. Naive CD8 cells, CD45RO-negative and positively selected for CCR7, excluded terminally differentiated effector memory CD45RA+ cells. Turning to this clone: Its specificity is not known.

This rearrangement joins TRBV27 to TRBJ2-7; 8 bases align to TRBD1. Sequenced: naive CD8+ T cells from PBMCs. This clonotype was obtained from a man younger than 35 in good health. Some clones in this sample may be carry-over from other donors' samples. The CDR3: CASSLWMTRDRTPPEQYF. DNA of the CDR3: TGTGCCAGCAGTTTATGGATGACGAGGGACAGGACGCCTCCGGAGCAGTACTTC.